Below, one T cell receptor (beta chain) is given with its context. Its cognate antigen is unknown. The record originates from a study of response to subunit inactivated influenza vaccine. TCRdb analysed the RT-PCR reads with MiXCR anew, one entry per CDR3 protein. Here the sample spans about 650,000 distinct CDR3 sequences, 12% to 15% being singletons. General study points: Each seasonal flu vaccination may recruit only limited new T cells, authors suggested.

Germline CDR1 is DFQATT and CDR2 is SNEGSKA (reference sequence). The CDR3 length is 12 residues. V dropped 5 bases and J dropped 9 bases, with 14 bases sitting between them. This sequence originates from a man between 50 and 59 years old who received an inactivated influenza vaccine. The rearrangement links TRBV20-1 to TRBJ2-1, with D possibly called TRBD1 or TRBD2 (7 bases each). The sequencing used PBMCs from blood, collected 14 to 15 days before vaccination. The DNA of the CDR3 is TGCAGTGCTCTCATCAGGGGGGGTGAGCAGTTCTTC. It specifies CSALIRGGEQFF.